A single sample is the source of the 2 T cell receptor beta chains below, sequenced in a study of blood T cell repertoires in COVID-19. TCRdb keeps only in-frame clones here, not all; method: immunoSEQ multiplex PCR. This sample has more than 150,000 clones, with roughly four fifths found just once. The sequenced sample was peripheral blood. These receptors came from a woman aged 40-49 years with acute or convalescent COVID-19.

Here the CDR3 reads CASSFSSNRGNEKLFF. In DNA, the CDR3 is TGTGCCAGCAGTTTCTCTTCCAACAGGGGTAATGAAAAACTGTTTTTT. J is TRBJ1-4 and V is TRBV28; 7 positions match TRBD1. V trimming: 3 bases; J trimming: 4 bases; junction bases outside the gene matches: 8. Germline lookup yields CDR1 MDHEN and CDR2 SYDVKM. CDR3 length: 16 residues.

The J gene is TRBJ2-2, the V gene TRBV12-3 or TRBV12-4; 8 nucleotides align to TRBD1. This CDR3 comprises 12 residues. With 8 bases clipped from V and 6 bases from J, the junction kept 2 bases outside the gene matches. CDR3 in DNA: TGTGCCAGCTCGGACAGGGCCGGGGAGCTGTTTTTT. Translation: CASSDRAGELFF.